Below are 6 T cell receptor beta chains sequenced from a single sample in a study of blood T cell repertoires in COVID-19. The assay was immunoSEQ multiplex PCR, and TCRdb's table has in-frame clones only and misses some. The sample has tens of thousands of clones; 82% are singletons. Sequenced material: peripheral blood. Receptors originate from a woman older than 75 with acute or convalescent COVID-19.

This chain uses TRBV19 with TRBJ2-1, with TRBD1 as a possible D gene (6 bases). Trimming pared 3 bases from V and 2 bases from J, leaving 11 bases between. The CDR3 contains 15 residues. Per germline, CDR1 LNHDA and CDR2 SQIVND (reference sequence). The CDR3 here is CASSMGANTYNEQFF. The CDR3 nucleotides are TGTGCCAGTAGTATGGGGGCTAACACCTACAATGAGCAGTTCTTC.

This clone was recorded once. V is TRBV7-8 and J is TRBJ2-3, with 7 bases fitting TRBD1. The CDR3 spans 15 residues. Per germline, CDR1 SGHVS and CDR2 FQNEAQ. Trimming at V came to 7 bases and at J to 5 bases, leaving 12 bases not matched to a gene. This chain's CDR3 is CASTNRGPTGDTQYF. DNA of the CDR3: TGTGCCAGCACCAATAGGGGGCCCACCGGAGATACGCAGTATTTT.

The CDR3 DNA reads as TGCAGTGCCCGGGACAGCCACGAGCAGTACTTC. As protein: CSARDSHEQYF. The rearrangement joins TRBV20-1 to TRBJ2-7, with TRBD1 matching over 7 bases. The V and J ends lost 6 bases and 5 bases, in that order; junction bases with no gene match: 4. The CDR3 totals 11 residues. Germline CDR1 is DFQATT and CDR2 is SNEGSKA (reference sequence).

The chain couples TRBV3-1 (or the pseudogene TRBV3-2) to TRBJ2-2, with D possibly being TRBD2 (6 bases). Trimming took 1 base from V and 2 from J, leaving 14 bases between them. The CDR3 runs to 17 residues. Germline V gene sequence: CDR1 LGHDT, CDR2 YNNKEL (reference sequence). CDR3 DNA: TGTGCCAGCAGCCAAGTCGGAGGGGTCGGTAACACCGGGGAGCTGTTTTTT. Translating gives CASSQVGGVGNTGELFF.

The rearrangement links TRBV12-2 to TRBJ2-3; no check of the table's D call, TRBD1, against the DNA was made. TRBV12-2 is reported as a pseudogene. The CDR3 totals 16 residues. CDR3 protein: CASRFQGQGCTDTQYF. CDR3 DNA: TGTGCAAGTCGCTTCCAGGGACAGGGGTGCACAGATACGCAGTATTTT.

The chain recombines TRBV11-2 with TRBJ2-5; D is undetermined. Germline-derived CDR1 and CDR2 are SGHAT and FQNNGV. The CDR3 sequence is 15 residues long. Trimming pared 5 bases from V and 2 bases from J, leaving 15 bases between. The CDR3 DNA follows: TGTGCCAGCAGCCCCCCTGTTAGCAGACAAGAGACCCAGTACTTC. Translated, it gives CASSPPVSRQETQYF.